Included here is one T cell receptor (beta chain) sequence, with context. The assay was immunoSEQ multiplex PCR, and TCRdb's table has in-frame clones only and misses some. The table lists 100,000 to 150,000 clones, approximately 80% of them singletons. The data originate from a study of blood T cell repertoires in COVID-19. About the research overall: Researchers got acute and convalescent COVID-19 samples from the United States, Italy and Spain.

Germline loops: CDR1 SNHLY, CDR2 FYNNEI. V lost 6 bases, J lost 3 bases, and 18 bases lay in between. This CDR3 region has 15 residues. The TCR originated in a man between 65 and 85 years old with acute or convalescent COVID-19. Sequencing was done on a sample of peripheral blood. The rearrangement uses TRBV2 and TRBJ2-7, with D possibly matching TRBD2 (5 bases). CDR3 region: CASRADGLGHYEQYF. The CDR3, as DNA: TGTGCCAGCAGAGCGGACGGACTTGGGCACTACGAGCAGTACTTC.